The source of this T cell receptor beta chain is a study of T cells in Graves' hyperthyroidism and ophthalmopathy. Germline V gives CDR1 MGHDK, CDR2 SYGVNS. V was pared by 4 bases and J by 4 bases, with 11 bases between. CDR3 size: 13 residues. Reasons for excluding patients were uncontrolled infection, other autoimmune disease, pregnancy or lactation. Diagnostic decisions used clinical symptoms, serum thyroxine and TRAb, thyroid ultrasound and orbital computed tomography. Regions amplified from RNA transcripts were the TCR beta CDR3 regions. The HTBI primer set drove a first-round RT-PCR of the TCR CDR3. Each CDR3 protein gets one entry after TCRdb re-called the multiplex PCR reads with MiXCR. This sample carries some 570,000 distinct CDR3 sequences, 15% to 20% of them seen once, and the ten largest clones take around 17%. Only a few counts were recorded for this clonotype.

This clonotype originated in a woman aged 18-29 years with Graves' ophthalmopathy. The J gene is TRBJ2-7, the V gene TRBV25-1, with D possibly matching TRBD1 (5 bases). The specimen was blood. The CDR3 sequence: CASSGLKGYEQYF. The CDR3 bases are TGTGCCAGCAGTGGACTGAAGGGGTACGAGCAGTACTTC.